These 20 T cell receptor beta chains share one sample of origin, sequenced in a study of T-cell reconstitution after alpha-beta-depleted transplantation in children. Unique molecular identifiers were used to barcode this TCRbeta library. Via MiXCR, TCRdb re-called the PCR reads, giving one row per CDR3 protein. Of under 250,000 distinct CDR3 sequences in the sample, roughly 15% are singletons; the top ten hold around 45%. The material sequenced was PBMCs, mostly from graft donor cells, taken 360 days after TCRalphabeta/CD19-depleted stem cell transplant. All receptors come from a male patient aged 2-9 years who had a stem cell transplant for acute lymphoblastic leukemia, so the T cells may come from the graft donor.

In its sample, this clonotype was seen many times. The chain links TRBV25-1 to TRBJ1-1, with D possibly being TRBD1 (5 bases). V gave up 1 base and J gave up 4 bases, with 10 bases separating them. The germline V gene has CDR1 MGHDK and CDR2 SYGVNS. CDR3 size: 14 residues. The CDR3 loop is CASSELGGSTEAFF. The CDR3 nucleotides are TGTGCCAGCAGTGAATTGGGGGGAAGCACTGAAGCTTTCTTT.

This chain joins TRBV7-9 and TRBJ1-3; D is unresolved. Germline values: CDR1 SEHNR, CDR2 FQNEAQ (reference sequence). V was pared by 1 base and J by 8 bases, with 9 bases between. This CDR3 comprises 13 residues. This chain's CDR3 is CASSLDTLDTIYF. The DNA of the CDR3 is TGTGCCAGCAGCTTAGATACTCTGGACACCATATATTTT.

In this sample, this clonotype turned up many times. Here the CDR3 DNA reads TGTGCCAGCAGGAGGACTCCAGATCAGCCCCAGCATTTT. It translates to CASRRTPDQPQHF. The gene calls are TRBV27 and TRBJ1-5; unclear D gene. The CDR3 runs 13 residues. Germline V lookup: CDR1 MNHEY, CDR2 SMNVEV (reference sequence). V shed 6 bases and J shed 5 bases, with 11 bases lying between them.

This clonotype was counted a few times. CDR3 residues: CASSFGGHTGVKNIQYF. Written as DNA, the CDR3 is TGTGCCAGCAGCTTCGGAGGTCACACAGGGGTCAAAAACATTCAGTACTTC. This chain uses TRBV11-3 with TRBJ2-4; TRBD1 matches 7 bases. The CDR3 runs 17 residues. Germline V gene sequence: CDR1 SGHNT, CDR2 YENEEA. The junction had 11 bases not matched to a gene; V was cut back by 3 bases and J by 3 bases. The full variable domain, rest sourced from reference TRBV11-3 and TRBJ2-4, is EAGVVQSPRYKIIEKKQPVAFWCNPISGHNTLYWYLQNLGQGPELLIRYENEEAVDDSQLPKDRFSAERLKGVDSTLKIQPAELGDSAVYLCASSFGGHTGVKNIQYFGAGTRLSVL.

This clonotype was counted at least ten times. The genes are TRBV7-9 and TRBJ2-3; D uncertain. The CDR3 has 14 amino acids. CDR1 and CDR2 from the germline V gene are SEHNR and FQNEAQ (reference sequence). Trimming left V 5 bases short and J 10 bases short, with 19 bases between. The CDR3 spells CASSAAQVPPPQYF. The CDR3 region has the DNA TGTGCCAGCAGCGCCGCGCAGGTACCCCCTCCGCAGTATTTT.

This clonotype was detected a few times. The chain combines TRBV20-1 with TRBJ2-2; 10 nucleotides match TRBD2. CDR1 and CDR2 (germline): DFQATT, SNEGSKA (reference sequence). The CDR3 has 12 residues. With V trimmed by 5 bases and J by 10 bases, 4 bases remained unmatched. The CDR3, as DNA: TGCAGTGCTGTGCTAGCGGGAGCGGAGCTGTTTTTT. This sequence encodes CSAVLAGAELFF.

This clonotype was observed a handful of times. The V call is TRBV12-3 or TRBV12-4, the J call TRBJ2-1; 7 bases map to TRBD2. The CDR3 spans 15 residues. Unmatched junction bases numbered 6, after V lost 7 bases and J lost 0 bases. This chain's CDR3 is CASNLRGNSYNEQFF. The CDR3 coding sequence is TGTGCCAGCAACCTGCGGGGGAACTCCTACAATGAGCAGTTCTTC.

Only a few counts were recorded for this clonotype. The rearrangement uses TRBV20-1 and TRBJ2-7; D tentatively fits TRBD1 or TRBD2 (7 bases each). This CDR3 is built from 12 residues. Germline assignment: CDR1 DFQATT and CDR2 SNEGSKA (reference sequence). V was clipped by 8 bases and J by 5 bases, with 16 bases between them. In nucleotides, the CDR3 is TGCAGTCAGCAGGGGGGGGGCCACGAGCAGTACTTC. Translated, it gives CSQQGGGHEQYF.

This clonotype turned up a few times. The chain joins TRBV2 to TRBJ1-4, with 11 bases fitting TRBD1. Per germline, CDR1 SNHLY and CDR2 FYNNEI. The CDR3 runs 13 residues. V lost 6 bases, J lost 10 bases, and 4 bases stayed unmatched. In DNA form, the CDR3 reads TGTGCCAGCAGATCCGGGACAGGGGGAAAACTGTTTTTT. It encodes CASRSGTGGKLFF.

This sequence joins TRBV4-3 and TRBJ2-5; TRBD2 matches at 7 bases. The CDR3 has 15 residues. V was clipped by 4 bases and J by 0 bases; unmatched bases: 5. Germline CDR1 is LGHNA and CDR2 is YSLEER. The CDR3 DNA sequence: TGCGCCAGCAGCCGTGGGGGGGGGAACCAAGAGACCCAGTACTTC. This translates into CASSRGGGNQETQYF.

This clonotype has just a few counts. The chain links TRBV29-1 to TRBJ2-7; 7 bases agree with TRBD1. V trimming: 7 bases; J trimming: 2 bases; junction bases outside the gene matches: 8. CDR1 is SQVTM, CDR2 ANQGSEA, per germline. The CDR3 runs 13 residues. The CDR3 sequence is CSAGRDSPYEQYF. CDR3 nucleotides: TGCAGCGCCGGCCGGGACAGTCCCTACGAGCAGTACTTC.

V and J are TRBV20-1 and TRBJ2-2, with TRBD1 matching over 10 bases. CDR3 length equals 19 residues. V dropped 2 bases and J dropped 4; count of bases not matched to a gene: 16. Germline V gene lookup returns CDR1 DFQATT and CDR2 SNEGSKA (reference sequence). CDR3 sequence reads: CSARSRSGQGVQLTGELFF. The CDR3 DNA follows: TGCAGTGCTAGAAGTCGCAGCGGACAGGGGGTCCAGCTCACCGGGGAGCTGTTTTTT.

This clonotype was counted ten times or more. The gene calls are TRBV20-1 and TRBJ2-1; weak D call: TRBD1 (6 bases). CDR1 DFQATT and CDR2 SNEGSKA come from the germline V gene (reference sequence). V was pared by 0 bases and J by 4 bases, with 13 bases between. CDR3 length equals 15 residues. The CDR3 coding sequence is TGCAGTGCTAGAGATTGGACAGTACCTTACAATGAGCAGTTCTTC. Translation gives CSARDWTVPYNEQFF.

V usage is TRBV4-1 and J usage is TRBJ2-3, with 14 bases aligning to TRBD2. The germline V gene encodes CDR1 MGHRA and CDR2 YSYEKL. The CDR3 contains 19 residues. With 3 bases clipped from V and 0 bases from J, the junction kept 8 bases outside the gene matches. The CDR3 loop is CASSQIGLAGGLSTDTQYF. CDR3 sequence (DNA): TGCGCCAGCAGCCAGATTGGACTAGCGGGGGGACTTAGCACAGATACGCAGTATTTT.

The V gene is TRBV7-6, the J gene TRBJ2-3, with 8 bases that match TRBD2. This CDR3 spans 16 amino acids. V lost 1 base, J lost 3 bases, and 6 bases stayed unmatched. CDR1 is SGHVS, CDR2 FNYEAQ, per germline. Written as DNA, the CDR3 is TGTGCCAGCAGCTTAGTTGGAGCGGGGGTTACAGATACGCAGTATTTT. Translation gives CASSLVGAGVTDTQYF. Variable domain in full (rest from reference TRBV7-6 and TRBJ2-3): GAGVSQSPRYKVTKRGQDVALRCDPISGHVSLYWYRQALGQGPEFLTYFNYEAQQDKSGLPNDRFSAERPEGSISTLTIQRTEQRDSAMYRCASSLVGAGVTDTQYFGPGTRLTVL.

This clonotype was counted between two and nine times. This chain uses TRBV7-6 with TRBJ1-2; no definite D call. The V gene's germline CDR1 is SGHVS and CDR2 FNYEAQ. The V end lost 0 bases, the J end lost 6 bases, and 8 bases lay between the germline ends. The CDR3 totals 13 residues. The CDR3 DNA reads TGTGCCAGCAGCTTAGCCCCCGGGGATGGCTACACCTTC. The encoded protein is CASSLAPGDGYTF.

Only a few counts were recorded for this clonotype. V is TRBV5-1 and J is TRBJ2-7; D is unclear. The V gene lost 6 bases and the J gene lost 2 bases, with 21 bases spanning the gap. Germline lookup yields CDR1 SGHRS and CDR2 YFSETQ. CDR3 length: 16 amino acids. The CDR3 DNA sequence: TGCGCCAGCAACGACGTTGCCCGGAGTGGAACCTACGAGCAGTACTTC. Amino acids: CASNDVARSGTYEQYF.

This chain joins TRBV6-2 or TRBV6-3 and TRBJ2-1; the match to TRBD2 covers 8 bases. The V segment lost 7 bases and the J segment 7 bases; nucleotides outside the gene matches: 6. Germline V gene sequence: CDR1 MNHEY, CDR2 SVGEGT. This CDR3 has 13 amino acids. In DNA form, the CDR3 reads TGTGCCAGCACTGGCGGGGGGAGTAATGAGCAGTTCTTC. Translation: CASTGGGSNEQFF.

This clonotype appeared many times. The chain is built from TRBV18 and TRBJ1-2; possibly TRBD1 for D (6 bases). Trimming left V 2 bases short and J 4 bases short, with 14 bases between. The CDR3 is made up of 15 amino acids. CDR1 KGHSH and CDR2 LQKENI come from the germline V gene. CDR3 region: CASSPGAGDVYGYTF. The CDR3 bases are TGTGCCAGCTCACCAGGGGCAGGGGACGTCTATGGCTACACCTTC.

CDR3 in amino acids: CASCQLLRETQYF. CDR3 in DNA: TGTGCCAGCTGTCAACTGCTCCGCGAGACCCAGTACTTC. This chain uses TRBV2 with TRBJ2-5; no reliable D call. V dropped 8 bases and J dropped 5 bases, with 15 bases sitting between them. The CDR3 extends over 13 amino acids. Germline CDR1 is SNHLY and CDR2 is FYNNEI. The whole variable domain, remainder taken from reference TRBV2 and TRBJ2-5, is EPEVTQTPSHQVTQMGQEVILRCVPISNHLYFYWYRQILGQKVEFLVSFYNNEISEKSEIFDDQFSVERPDGSNFTLKIRSTKLEDSAMYFCASCQLLRETQYFGPGTRLLVL.